The rows below give T cell receptor beta chains drawn from one sample of a study of identical twins. TCRdb re-called the 5' RACE reads through MiXCR, storing one row per CDR3 protein. Of hundreds of thousands of distinct CDR3 sequences in the sample, 20% to 25% were seen once. This sample was also put to use in a study of T cells expressing NK-cell markers.

Input material: PBMCs. All receptors come from a woman under 30 in good health. The CDR3 runs from the conserved cysteine through the conserved F or W. The D gene is left open where the match is weak. Only part of the rows carry a size: once, few, many, or a class if the clone is expanded.

j_call,clone_size,v_call,d_call,cdr3_aa,cdr3_nt
TRBJ2-1,few,TRBV9,TRBD2,CASSAPTSGKQF,TGTGCCAGCAGCGCGCCGACTAGCGGGAAGCAGTTC
TRBJ1-4,.,TRBV2,.,CASIGPGEKLFF,TGTGCCAGCATTGGCCCCGGTGAAAAACTGTTTTTT
TRBJ1-2,many,TRBV29-1,.,CSVWGTSVPDGYTF,TGCAGCGTTTGGGGGACGAGCGTCCCGGATGGCTACACCTTC
TRBJ1-1,.,TRBV7-2,.,CASSLKLVGNTEAFF,TGTGCCAGCAGCTTAAAGTTGGTTGGGAACACTGAAGCTTTCTTT
TRBJ2-1,few,TRBV7-9,.,CASDSRKGEQFF,TGTGCCAGTGATTCAAGGAAGGGTGAGCAGTTCTTC
TRBJ2-7,many,TRBV5-1,.,CASRRGDTEQYF,TGCGCCAGCAGGAGGGGGGACACCGAGCAGTACTTC
TRBJ1-5,few,TRBV20-1,.,CSAVGPVNNQPQHF,TGCAGTGCTGTAGGACCCGTAAACAATCAGCCCCAGCATTTT
TRBJ1-2,few,TRBV7-9,.,CASSFRGLDYTF,TGTGCCAGCAGCTTTAGAGGGTTGGACTACACCTTC
TRBJ1-3,.,TRBV6-5,.,CASSYSQSRYTIYF,TGTGCCAGCAGTTACTCCCAGTCGCGGTACACCATATATTTT
TRBJ2-5,few,TRBV4-3,TRBD2,CASSQDRGLVGTQYF,TGCGCCAGCAGCCAAGATCGAGGACTAGTCGGGACCCAGTACTTC
TRBJ2-7,few,TRBV5-1,.,CASSTADEQYF,TGCGCCAGCAGCACGGCAGACGAGCAGTACTTC